This is a list of T cell receptor beta chains from one sample in a study of cytomegalovirus exposure and HLA in healthy donors. The assay was immunoSEQ multiplex PCR, and TCRdb's table has in-frame clones only and misses some. Found here are tens of thousands of clones, around 78% of them singletons; the top ten hold around 4%. Source material: PBMCs. All receptors derive from a male donor in good health and CMV-seropositive. Both conserved end residues are part of each CDR3. A D gene is named only where the DNA matches it firmly. The listing skips clone size in some rows; elsewhere it reads once, few, many or a size class.

len	d_gene	v_gene	j_gene	abundance	CDR3nt	CDR3aa
15	TRBD2	TRBV27	TRBJ2-7	.	TGTGCCAGCAGTTCCCGGACTAGCGGGATCTACGAGCAGTACTTC	CASSSRTSGIYEQYF
13	TRBD1	TRBV6-5	TRBJ1-2	.	TGTGCCAGCAGCAGGACAGGGGAGTATGGCTACACCTTC	CASSRTGEYGYTF
14	TRBD1	TRBV6-1	TRBJ2-7	.	TGTGCCAGCAGTGTGCAGGACAGGGTTGGCGAGCAGTACTTC	CASSVQDRVGEQYF
16	.	TRBV5-6	TRBJ2-5	.	TGTGCCAGCAGCCGAGGGCTAGCAGAGCCGCAAGAGACCCAGTACTTC	CASSRGLAEPQETQYF
13	.	TRBV28	TRBJ1-1	.	TGTGCCAGCAGTCCCGAGATTCGAACTGAAGCTTTCTTT	CASSPEIRTEAFF
15	.	TRBV11-2	TRBJ2-7	once	TGTGCCAGCAGCTTGAGGGACTCCCTTCCCTACGAGCAGTACTTC	CASSLRDSLPYEQYF
14	.	TRBV6-5	TRBJ2-7	.	TGTGCCAGCAGTTACTCAGGCGGCTCGTACGAGCAGTACTTC	CASSYSGGSYEQYF
15	TRBD1	TRBV6-6	TRBJ1-5	.	TGTGCCAGCAGTTACCTCACAGGGGCTAATCAGCCCCAGCATTTT	CASSYLTGANQPQHF
13	TRBD1	TRBV7-3	TRBJ2-7	.	TGTGCCAGCAGCCCGCGGACAGGGAACGAGCAGTACTTC	CASSPRTGNEQYF
15	TRBD1	TRBV6-5	TRBJ2-7	.	TGTGCCAGCAGTTACCAAACAAGCAACAGGGGCAAGCAGTACTTC	CASSYQTSNRGKQYF
12	.	TRBV7-9	TRBJ2-7	.	TGTGCCAGCTCCTTCGGACTCTGGGAGCAGTACTTC	CASSFGLWEQYF
16	TRBD1	TRBV27	TRBJ2-5	.	TGTGCCAGCAGTCCCCTGCTGGGACAGGGGGGGGACCCCCAGTACTTC	CASSPLLGQGGDPQYF
13	.	TRBV28	TRBJ1-2	.	TGTGCCAGCAGTATACAGGCGACCTATGGCTACACCTTC	CASSIQATYGYTF
16	.	TRBV7-2	TRBJ1-5	.	TGTGCCAGCAGCTTAGTAGGGGGAGATAGCAATCAGCCCCAGCATTTT	CASSLVGGDSNQPQHF
16	.	TRBV7-3	TRBJ1-1	.	TGTGCCAGCAGCTTAGGGGGGGTCCAGGGGAGGACTGAAGCTTTCTTT	CASSLGGVQGRTEAFF
13	.	TRBV30	TRBJ1-2	.	TGTGCCTCAATTCTCTTATCCGGCTATGGCTACACCTTC	CASILLSGYGYTF
13	TRBD1	TRBV6-5	TRBJ1-2	once	TGTGCCAGCAGAGCCGGGACAGGGCAAGGCTACACCTTC	CASRAGTGQGYTF
13	.	TRBV27	TRBJ1-1	.	TGTGCCAGCAGTTGGACAGCTAACACTGAAGCTTTCTTT	CASSWTANTEAFF
13	.	TRBV28	TRBJ2-5	.	TGTGCCAGCAGTCAGGGTGGAGAGGAGACCCAGTACTTC	CASSQGGEETQYF
11	.	TRBV28	TRBJ1-1	.	TGTGCCAGCAGTTTATATCTAGAAGCTTTCTTT	CASSLYLEAFF
14	TRBD2	TRBV6-5	TRBJ2-1	few	TGTGCCAGCACCTCACTAGCGGGAGGCGGTGAGCAGTTCTTC	CASTSLAGGGEQFF
16	TRBD2	TRBV9	TRBJ2-7	.	TGTGCCAGCAGCGTAGGAGTGGGCGCGGGGGGGAACGAGCAGTACTTC	CASSVGVGAGGNEQYF
14	.	TRBV27	TRBJ2-1	.	TGTGCCAGCAGTTTAACAGGGATGTACAATGAGCAGTTCTTC	CASSLTGMYNEQFF
14	TRBD1	TRBV29-1	TRBJ1-2	once	TGCAGCGTGCCTCCGGGACAGAAATCCCATGGCTACACCTTC	CSVPPGQKSHGYTF
14	.	TRBV27	TRBJ2-7	.	TGTGCCAGCAGTGGAGTGGGGAGCTCCTACGAGCAGTACTTC	CASSGVGSSYEQYF
13	.	TRBV19	TRBJ2-1	once	TGTGCCAGTAGTATTAGCAGTAAGAATGAGCAGTTCTTC	CASSISSKNEQFF
13	.	TRBV11-1	TRBJ1-2	few	TGTGCCAGCAGCCTCGGCGGATATCGCGGCTACACCTTC	CASSLGGYRGYTF
16	TRBD1	TRBV4-1	TRBJ2-7	.	TGCGCCAGCAGCCAAGATCAAGGACAGGGCTACTACGAGCAGTACTTC	CASSQDQGQGYYEQYF
14	.	TRBV18	TRBJ2-5	.	TGTGCCAGCTCACTGGAGCGGGCCGGGGGGACCCAGTACTTC	CASSLERAGGTQYF
15	.	TRBV6-5	TRBJ2-7	.	TGTGCCAGCAGTTACTCGAGGGACTCCACCTACGAGCAGTACTTC	CASSYSRDSTYEQYF
14	.	TRBV5-4	TRBJ2-5	.	TGTGCCAGCTCACCGGGGATGAGCCAAGAGACCCAGTACTTC	CASSPGMSQETQYF
14	TRBD2	TRBV25-1	TRBJ2-1	.	TGTGCCAGCAGTGCCGTAGCGGGAGCCAGTGAGCAGTTCTTC	CASSAVAGASEQFF
11	.	TRBV7-6	TRBJ2-7	.	TGTGCCAGCAGCCCTACCTACGAGCAGTACTTC	CASSPTYEQYF
14	TRBD1	TRBV4-2	TRBJ2-7	.	TGTGCCAGCAGCCATAACAGGGGAATGGGTGAGCAGTACTTC	CASSHNRGMGEQYF
15	.	TRBV29-1	TRBJ1-1	.	TGCAGCGTCGCCATGATGCGGGGGTGGGGGGATGAAGCTTTCTTT	CSVAMMRGWGDEAFF